Described below is a single T cell receptor (beta chain) sequence and its context. As yet, its antigen is unknown. These data come from a study of OX40 agonist ivuxolimab in advanced cancers. For the study at large: Partial response was recorded in three patients: one hepatocellular carcinoma and two cutaneous melanoma cases.

Study-wide findings and caveats: Those patients achieving a partial response at 0.1-3.0 mg/kg showed among the lowest clonal expansion. The CD4+ and CD8+ T cells in the blood had expanded clonally by week 6 at 0.1 to 3.0 mg/kg.

This CDR3 spans 17 amino acids. J lost 10 bases, V lost 6 bases, and 17 bases had no gene match. The germline V gene has CDR1 SEHNR and CDR2 FQNEAQ (reference sequence). The assay was immunoSEQ multiplex PCR, and TCRdb's table has in-frame clones only and misses some. The sample lists roughly 10,000 clones; about nine tenths were seen once. The source of this sequence is an adult with an advanced solid tumor such as melanoma, head and neck, liver or kidney cancer. The chain has TRBV7-9 and TRBJ1-6; 8 bases fit TRBD1. Specimen: CD4+ or CD8+ T cells sorted from blood, collected in a trial of the OX40 agonist ivuxolimab. This chain's CDR3 is CASSSHERQGSGSPLHF. CDR3 sequence (DNA): TGTGCCAGCAGTAGCCACGAGCGACAGGGGAGCGGGTCACCCCTCCACTTT.